This T cell receptor (beta chain) was obtained from a study of T cell responses to AZD1222 COVID-19 vaccine. Across the study: Second doses were pooled across both intervals (about 4 or about 12 weeks). The study's findings and limits: It should be noted that donors were predominantly white British and more often female, and clonal diversity was possibly underestimated. Two AZD1222 administrations were followed by greater Spike-specific TCR breadth and depth. AZD1222 recipients seropositive at baseline numbered only 5 to 7.

Germline values: CDR1 LGHNA, CDR2 YNFKEQ. The trim removed 0 bases at V and 6 bases at J, leaving 6 bases unmatched. The length of the CDR3 is 16 residues. Sequencing was performed with immunoSEQ multiplex PCR; in TCRdb, only in-frame clones are kept and a portion is missing. The data hold 100,000 to 150,000 clones, with about 87% observed a single time. About this clone itself: Its specificity is unknown.

The sample consisted of peripheral blood, taken on day 0 of AZD1222 vaccination. This receptor was taken from an adult in good health. The chain employs TRBV4-2 and TRBJ2-2, with 8 bases aligning to TRBD1. The CDR3 spells CASSQDEDRVAGELFF. CDR3 nucleotides: TGTGCCAGCAGCCAAGATGAGGACAGGGTGGCCGGGGAGCTGTTTTTT.